This T cell receptor beta chain was profiled in a study of shared clonotypes between healthy human individuals. The wider study: Donor composition was a couple of women and a few men, aged 18 to 49. Study results and limitations: Clonotype sharing among donors was expected to depend on sequencing depth.

Method: immunoSEQ multiplex PCR; TCRdb's copy keeps in-frame clones and lacks some. The table has about a million clones, about 72% seen once. Per the germline V gene, CDR1 is SGDLS and CDR2 is YYNGEE. The ends were cut back, 0 bases at V and 4 bases at J, with 9 bases in the middle. The CDR3 spans 14 residues. As for this clone: The antigen is not known.

This chain uses TRBV9 with TRBJ2-3, with D unclear. The sample was memory CD4+ T cells from PBMCs. As to subset: CD45RA-negative fraction. The sequence came from a man between 18 and 29 years old in good health. Some clones in this sample may be carry-over from other donors' samples. CDR3 nucleotide sequence: TGTGCCAGCAGCGTAGAGGTAACGGCAGATACGCAGTATTTT. Its translation is CASSVEVTADTQYF. The variable domain in full, with the rest retrieved from reference TRBV9 and TRBJ2-3, is DSGVTQTPKHLITATGQRVTLRCSPRSGDLSVYWYQQSLDQGLQFLIQYYNGEERAKGNILERFSAQQFPDLHSELNLSSLELGDSALYFCASSVEVTADTQYFGPGTRLTVL.